The text below deals with one TCR beta chain. Antigen: not known. As defined, naive CD8 cells were CD45RO-negative and positively selected for CCR7, with terminally differentiated effector memory CD45RA+ cells excluded. Execution of the assay was at deep level. Clones were sequenced by immunoSEQ multiplex PCR, and TCRdb holds only the in-frame ones, with some missing. The table shows about 590,000 clones, with about 95% occurring only once. The source of the sample is a study of shared clonotypes between healthy human individuals. At the level of the study: Plates per donor: three CD4 naive, three CD4 memory, two CD8 naive, one CD8 memory.

Study-wide results and caveats: Several donors held about 5.1% of naive CD4 clonotypes in common.

This receptor was taken from a woman aged 30 to 39 in good health. The sequencing sample was made of naive CD8+ T cells sorted from blood.

The CDR3 sequence: CASRTEGDRGREAQFF. CDR3 coding DNA: TGTGCCAGCAGAACAGAGGGGGACAGGGGGCGGGAGGCGCAGTTCTTC. The chain has TRBV7-2 and TRBJ2-1, with TRBD1 identical over 12 bases. Germline CDR1 is SGHTA and CDR2 is FQGNSA. With V trimmed by 6 bases and J by 12 bases, 15 bases remained unmatched. CDR3 length: 16 amino acids.